The next 21 T cell receptor beta chains were all read from a single sample in a study of blood T cell repertoires in COVID-19. Method: immunoSEQ multiplex PCR; TCRdb's copy keeps in-frame clones and lacks some. This sample has about 50,000 clones, with 85% to 90% found just once. Material: PBMCs or T cells enriched from blood (not recorded which). All receptors come from a woman aged 45 to 65 who had recovered from COVID-19.

The chain couples TRBV10-3 to TRBJ2-3, with 8 bases matching TRBD2. Germline values: CDR1 ENHRY, CDR2 SYGVKD. This CDR3 spans 15 amino acids. The ends lost 4 bases at V and 1 base at J; junction bases unmatched: 4. The CDR3 sequence is CAISAGRGGTDTQYF. As DNA, the CDR3 is TGTGCCATCAGTGCTGGGCGGGGGGGCACAGATACGCAGTATTTT.

The chain recombines TRBV3-1 (or the pseudogene TRBV3-2) with TRBJ2-1, with TRBD2 matching over 10 bases. Per the germline V gene, CDR1 is LGHDT and CDR2 is YNNKEL (reference sequence). The CDR3 extends over 15 amino acids. The V and J ends lost 0 bases and 14 bases, in that order; junction bases with no gene match: 10. CDR3 loop: CASSQEASGGNRKFF. The CDR3 DNA reads as TGTGCCAGCAGCCAAGAAGCTAGCGGGGGAAATAGGAAGTTCTTC.

This clone was found once. V and J are TRBV5-5 and TRBJ1-2, with D perhaps TRBD1 (6 bases). Germline-derived CDR1 and CDR2 are SGHKS and YYEKEE (reference sequence). Trimming shortened V by 4 bases and J by 2 bases, and 18 bases separated the two germline ends. The CDR3 runs to 16 residues. This CDR3 reads CASSMFDRMGNYGYTF. The CDR3 DNA reads TGTGCCAGCAGCATGTTTGACAGGATGGGAAACTATGGCTACACCTTC.

The rearrangement uses TRBV5-1 and TRBJ1-6; the D gene is possibly TRBD1 (5 bases). Trimming removed 4 bases from V and 5 bases from J, with 13 bases in between. Germline CDR1 SGHRS, CDR2 YFSETQ. CDR3 size: 15 residues. CDR3 DNA sequence: TGCGCCAGCAGCCCCGACAGCTCTAATAATTCACCCCTCCACTTT. This encodes CASSPDSSNNSPLHF.

This clone has just one count. The CDR3 region is CASSGLANTGELFF. Written as DNA, the CDR3 is TGTGCCAGCAGTGGACTAGCCAACACCGGGGAGCTGTTTTTT. The genes are TRBV2 and TRBJ2-2; 7 bases match TRBD2. Germline values: CDR1 SNHLY, CDR2 FYNNEI. The trim removed 4 bases at V and 2 bases at J, leaving 1 base unmatched. There are 14 residues in the CDR3.

The V call is TRBV4-3, the J call TRBJ1-2; D not certain. V gave up 0 bases and J gave up 4 bases, with 15 bases separating them. The CDR3 runs 16 residues. CDR1 and CDR2 from the germline V gene are LGHNA and YSLEER. The CDR3 bases are TGCGCCAGCAGCCAAGATTTGCCCTCGTCTAGCTATGGCTACACCTTC. It yields the protein CASSQDLPSSSYGYTF.

Here the CDR3 reads CASSKGLADSTDTQYF. The CDR3 region has the DNA TGCGCCAGCAGCAAAGGACTAGCGGACAGCACAGATACGCAGTATTTT. The rearrangement joins TRBV5-1 to TRBJ2-3, with 10 bases aligning to TRBD2. The CDR3 totals 16 residues. CDR1 and CDR2 (germline): SGHRS, YFSETQ. Trimming took 4 bases from V and 0 from J; bases not matched to a gene: 5.

V gene TRBV2 combines with J gene TRBJ2-3; tentative D call: TRBD2 (5 bases). The CDR3 runs 19 residues. Trimming cost V 5 bases and J 0 bases, with 24 bases left between them. Germline CDR1 is SNHLY and CDR2 is FYNNEI. As DNA, the CDR3 is TGTGCCAGCAGTCGCAGCGGCCCCATAGGCTATTCTAGCACAGATACGCAGTATTTT. It is translated as CASSRSGPIGYSSTDTQYF.

The V and J genes are TRBV28 and TRBJ2-3, with D possibly being TRBD1 (5 bases). Trimming took 1 base from V and 6 from J, leaving 11 bases between them. This CDR3 is 14 amino acids long. Looked up from germline, CDR1 is MDHEN and CDR2 is SYDVKM. CDR3 sequence reads: CASSLLAGPDTQYF. CDR3 nucleotide sequence: TGTGCCAGCAGTTTATTGGCAGGGCCGGATACGCAGTATTTT.

The rearrangement links TRBV7-6 to TRBJ1-5; no clear D. The CDR3 has 16 amino acids. Germline V gene sequence: CDR1 SGHVS, CDR2 FNYEAQ. V lost 0 bases and J 0 bases, leaving 9 bases between the germline ends. The CDR3 nucleotides read TGTGCCAGCAGCTTAGCGGGGAGATATAGCAATCAGCCCCAGCATTTT. Encoded protein: CASSLAGRYSNQPQHF.

This clone has only a few counts. The chain recombines TRBV6-2 or TRBV6-3 with TRBJ2-7, with TRBD2 identical over 14 bases. Unmatched junction bases numbered 12, after V lost 5 bases and J lost 3 bases. The CDR3 totals 18 residues. Germline CDR1 and CDR2: MNHEY and SVGEGT. In nucleotides, the CDR3 is TGTGCCAGCAGTGTCCAACCGGGACTAGCGGGAGAAAGCTACGAGCAGTACTTC. It encodes CASSVQPGLAGESYEQYF.

The rearrangement uses TRBV25-1 and TRBJ2-3, with 15 bases that match TRBD2. Trimming cost V 8 bases and J 9 bases; bases outside gene matches: 9. The CDR3 runs to 15 residues. The germline V gene has CDR1 MGHDK and CDR2 SYGVNS. The CDR3 spells CASALGTSGGPTQYF. CDR3 nucleotides: TGTGCCAGCGCCCTGGGGACTAGCGGGGGGCCCACGCAGTATTTT.

This clone was seen a handful of times. The J gene is TRBJ1-4, the V gene TRBV3-1 (or the pseudogene TRBV3-2), with D possibly being TRBD1 (6 bases). CDR1 and CDR2 (germline): LGHDT, YNNKEL (reference sequence). V was clipped by 1 base and J by 8 bases, with 14 bases between them. This CDR3 spans 15 amino acids. CDR3: CASSQASQGFEKLFF. The CDR3 DNA sequence: TGTGCCAGCAGCCAAGCGTCACAGGGCTTCGAAAAACTGTTTTTT.

The chain uses TRBV5-1 and TRBJ2-7; D may be TRBD1 (6 bases). The CDR3 consists of 15 residues. Trimming stripped 4 bases from V and 4 bases from J, with 18 bases between. In germline, CDR1 is SGHRS, CDR2 YFSETQ. CDR3 in amino acids: CASSHRSQGAYEQYF. The DNA of the CDR3 is TGCGCCAGCAGCCACCGTTCACAGGGAGCTTACGAGCAGTACTTC.

The V and J genes are TRBV30 and TRBJ1-1, with a weak D call TRBD1 (5 bases). This CDR3 has 14 residues. Trimming took 2 bases from V and 5 from J, leaving 15 bases between them. The germline CDR1 and CDR2 sequences are GTSNPN and SVGIG (reference sequence). CDR3 protein: CAWSPRAKWTEAFF. The DNA for the CDR3 is TGTGCCTGGAGTCCCAGGGCCAAGTGGACTGAAGCTTTCTTT.

The CDR3 DNA reads as TGTGCCAGCAGTTTATCGCGAGGTGCCTATGGCTACACCTTC. This encodes CASSLSRGAYGYTF. The rearrangement joins TRBV27 to TRBJ1-2, with D uncertain. Trimming left V 0 bases short and J 4 bases short, with 9 bases between. Germline V gives CDR1 MNHEY, CDR2 SMNVEV (reference sequence). The CDR3 extends over 14 amino acids.

The chain recombines TRBV4-2 with TRBJ1-6; D call uncertain. The CDR3 is made up of 16 amino acids. Deletions cut 0 bases from V and 5 bases from J, with 11 bases between. CDR1 is LGHNA, CDR2 YNFKEQ, per germline. Written as DNA, the CDR3 is TGTGCCAGCAGCCAAGATAACGGGAGAGATAATTCACCCCTCCACTTT. Protein product: CASSQDNGRDNSPLHF.

CDR3 coding DNA: TGTGCCAGCAGTTCCCCCCAGTTTGCGGGAGGAACAGATACGCAGTATTTT. It is translated as CASSSPQFAGGTDTQYF. The gene calls are TRBV28 and TRBJ2-3, with 8 bases lining up with TRBD2. The trim removed 4 bases at V and 3 bases at J, leaving 12 bases unmatched. Germline V gene data show CDR1 as MDHEN and CDR2 as SYDVKM. This CDR3 contains 17 residues.

The chain couples TRBV2 to TRBJ2-2, with TRBD2 identical over 11 bases. V was pared by 7 bases and J by 5 bases, with 9 bases of the junction left unmatched. This CDR3 has 16 residues. Germline CDR1 SNHLY, CDR2 FYNNEI. This chain's CDR3 is CASTLMVAGGTGELFF. The CDR3, as DNA: TGTGCCAGCACCCTCATGGTAGCGGGAGGGACCGGGGAGCTGTTTTTT.

This chain joins TRBV28 and TRBJ2-5, with D unresolved. The germline CDR1 and CDR2 sequences are MDHEN and SYDVKM. The CDR3 extends over 16 amino acids. Between the trimmed V and J ends, which lost 8 bases and 4 bases, there was a span of 23 bases. In nucleotides, the CDR3 is TGTGCCAGCGCCCCGGGTTCGGGTATGTTTTTAGAGACCCAGTACTTC. Translating it yields CASAPGSGMFLETQYF. The full variable domain, completed using reference TRBV28 and TRBJ2-5, is DVKVTQSSRYLVKRTGEKVFLECVQDMDHENMFWYRQDPGLGLRLIYFSYDVKMKEKGDIPEGYSVSREKKERFSLILESASTNQTSMYLCASAPGSGMFLETQYFGPGTRLLVL.

The chain couples TRBV7-6 to TRBJ2-7, with a tentative D call TRBD1 (6 bases). The CDR3 contains 13 residues. The germline V gene encodes CDR1 SGHVS and CDR2 FNYEAQ. V lost 1 base and J 2 bases, leaving 6 bases between the germline ends. The CDR3 sequence is CASSLGDTYEQYF. The CDR3 nucleotides are TGTGCCAGCAGCTTAGGGGACACCTACGAGCAGTACTTC.